These 7 T cell receptor beta chains were all obtained from the same sample, sequenced in a study of cytomegalovirus exposure and HLA in healthy donors. Libraries were prepared by immunoSEQ multiplex PCR; TCRdb keeps only in-frame clonotypes and omits some of them. The sample lists about 57,000 clones, around 92% seen once, with 0.95% to 1.5% in the top ten. Specimen: PBMCs. These receptors were obtained from a woman aged 18-35 years in good health and CMV-seronegative.

J is TRBJ2-7 and V is TRBV2; TRBD2 matches at 7 bases. The CDR3 loop spans 16 amino acids. Losses at the gene ends were 4 bases for V and 2 bases for J; bases not matched to a gene: 11. CDR1 SNHLY and CDR2 FYNNEI come from the germline V gene. The CDR3 DNA sequence: TGTGCCAGCAGTGGGCCCCAGCGGGAAAGCCCCTACGAGCAGTACTTC. Translation: CASSGPQRESPYEQYF.

This clone appeared a single time. The chain recombines TRBV30 with TRBJ2-2; D is perhaps TRBD1 (5 bases). The CDR3 extends over 12 amino acids. V was cut by 8 bases and J by 6 bases, with 13 bases left in between. CDR1 and CDR2 from the germline V gene are GTSNPN and SVGIG (reference sequence). The CDR3 DNA reads as TGTGCCGGACGGCTAGGGGCCGGGGAGCTGTTTTTT. Residues: CAGRLGAGELFF.

The chain combines TRBV29-1 with TRBJ2-3; 10 nucleotides match TRBD1. Unmatched junction bases numbered 5, after V lost 4 bases and J lost 4 bases. The CDR3 totals 14 residues. The germline V gene encodes CDR1 SQVTM and CDR2 ANQGSEA. The CDR3 reads CSVGQGAGADTQYF. The CDR3 region has the DNA TGCAGCGTTGGACAGGGGGCAGGGGCAGATACGCAGTATTTT.

This chain connects TRBV7-8 to TRBJ2-1; 11 bases match TRBD1. CDR1 and CDR2 (germline): SGHVS, FQNEAQ. J was trimmed by 8 bases and V by 5 bases; bases with no gene match: 11. The CDR3 sequence is 16 residues long. The CDR3 DNA sequence: TGTGCCAGCAGCAATTGGACAGGGGGCAGGTTCGATGAGCAGTTCTTC. It codes for CASSNWTGGRFDEQFF.

The chain recombines TRBV11-2 with TRBJ2-7, with 9 positions matching TRBD1. The ends lost 4 bases at V and 3 bases at J; junction bases unmatched: 7. This CDR3 is built from 15 residues. Germline V gives CDR1 SGHAT, CDR2 FQNNGV. CDR3 coding DNA: TGTGCCAGCAGCTCCCCTACAGGGGGCGGCTACGAGCAGTACTTC. Protein product: CASSSPTGGGYEQYF. Drawing the rest from reference TRBV11-2 and TRBJ2-7, the complete variable domain is EAGVAQSPRYKIIEKRQSVAFWCNPISGHATLYWYQQILGQGPKLLIQFQNNGVVDDSQLPKDRFSAERLKGVDSTLKIQPAKLEDSAVYLCASSSPTGGGYEQYFGPGTRLTVT.

This rearrangement joins TRBV5-1 to TRBJ2-5; TRBD2 aligns across 14 bases. The CDR3 loop spans 16 amino acids. Per the germline V gene, CDR1 is SGHRS and CDR2 is YFSETQ. Losses at the gene ends were 4 bases for V and 5 bases for J; bases not matched to a gene: 7. CDR3 nucleotide sequence: TGCGCCAGCAGCCTAGGGACTAGCGGGAGCCTGGAGACCCAGTACTTC. Residues: CASSLGTSGSLETQYF.

The chain uses TRBV18 and TRBJ2-2, with TRBD1 identical over 8 bases. Trimming cost V 5 bases and J 1 base; bases outside gene matches: 12. The CDR3 loop spans 18 amino acids. In germline, CDR1 is KGHSH, CDR2 LQKENI. CDR3 region: CASSTTSYGTGNTGELFF. The CDR3 DNA sequence: TGTGCCAGCTCAACGACGTCTTACGGGACAGGGAACACCGGGGAGCTGTTTTTT.